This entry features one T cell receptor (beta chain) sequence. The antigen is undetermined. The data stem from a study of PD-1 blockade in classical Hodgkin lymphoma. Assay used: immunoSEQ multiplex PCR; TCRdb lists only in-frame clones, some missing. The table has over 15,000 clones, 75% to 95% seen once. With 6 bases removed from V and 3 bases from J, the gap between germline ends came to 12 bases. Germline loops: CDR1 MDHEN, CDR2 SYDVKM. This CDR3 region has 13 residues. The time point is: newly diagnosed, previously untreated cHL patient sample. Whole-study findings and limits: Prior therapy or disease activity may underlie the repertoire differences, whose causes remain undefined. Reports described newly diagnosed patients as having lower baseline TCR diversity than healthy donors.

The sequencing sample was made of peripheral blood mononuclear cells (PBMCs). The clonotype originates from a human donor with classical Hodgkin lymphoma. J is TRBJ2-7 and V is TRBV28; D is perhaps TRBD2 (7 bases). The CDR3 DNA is TGTGCCAGCAGACAGGGACTACTCTACGAGCAGTACTTC. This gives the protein CASRQGLLYEQYF.